Included here is one T cell receptor (beta chain) sequence, with context. No antigen is known for it. Adults with ileal or ileocolonic Crohn's disease and an indication for resection were eligible. The data were obtained in a study of T cell repertoires in ileal Crohn's disease. Libraries were prepared by immunoSEQ multiplex PCR; TCRdb keeps only in-frame clonotypes and omits some of them. Of roughly 500 clones listed, around nine tenths are singletons. V dropped 6 bases and J dropped 8 bases, with 10 bases sitting between them. CDR1 WSHSY and CDR2 SAAADI come from the germline V gene. The length of the CDR3 is 11 residues. General observations from the study: Compared with CD4 T cells, sorted CD8 cells carried more expanded clones. Clonality above 26.8% at surgery always came with endoscopic recurrence. Active smokers at surgery had more clonal expansions than non-smokers.

The chain joins TRBV10-2 to TRBJ1-2, with a possible D match to TRBD1 (6 bases). The receptor was isolated from an adult with Crohn's disease. The source material was ileal tissue. The CDR3 DNA follows: TGCGCCAGCAGGGGGGGGCGAGGCTACACCTTC. Protein: CASRGGRGYTF.